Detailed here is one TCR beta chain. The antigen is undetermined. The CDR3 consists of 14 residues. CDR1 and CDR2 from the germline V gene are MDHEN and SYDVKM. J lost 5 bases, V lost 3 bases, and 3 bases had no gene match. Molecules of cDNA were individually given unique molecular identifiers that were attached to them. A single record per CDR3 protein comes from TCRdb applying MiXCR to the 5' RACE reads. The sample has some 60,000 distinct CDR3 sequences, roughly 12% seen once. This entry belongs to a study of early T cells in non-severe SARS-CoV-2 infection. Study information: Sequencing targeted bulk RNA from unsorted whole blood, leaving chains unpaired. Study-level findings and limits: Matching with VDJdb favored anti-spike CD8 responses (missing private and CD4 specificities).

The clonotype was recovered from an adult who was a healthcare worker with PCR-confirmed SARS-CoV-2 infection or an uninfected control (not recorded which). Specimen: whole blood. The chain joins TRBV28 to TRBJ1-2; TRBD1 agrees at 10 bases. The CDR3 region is CASSFRDRGYGYTF. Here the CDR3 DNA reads TGTGCCAGCAGTTTCCGGGACAGGGGATATGGCTACACCTTC.